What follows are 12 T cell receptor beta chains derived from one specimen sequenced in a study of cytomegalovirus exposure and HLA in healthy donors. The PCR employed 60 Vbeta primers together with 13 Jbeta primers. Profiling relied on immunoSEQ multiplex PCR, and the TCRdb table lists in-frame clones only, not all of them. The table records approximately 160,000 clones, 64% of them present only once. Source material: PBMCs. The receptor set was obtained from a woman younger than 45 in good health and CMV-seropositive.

The CDR3 region is CASSLAGEWTEAFF. In DNA, the CDR3 is TGTGCCAGCAGTTTAGCAGGGGAGTGGACTGAAGCTTTCTTT. The rearrangement joins TRBV28 to TRBJ1-1, with D possibly TRBD1 on 6 matching bases. This CDR3 comprises 14 residues. Trimming took 2 bases from V and 5 from J, leaving 12 bases between them. Germline values: CDR1 MDHEN, CDR2 SYDVKM. The full variable domain, completed using reference TRBV28 and TRBJ1-1, is DVKVTQSSRYLVKRTGEKVFLECVQDMDHENMFWYRQDPGLGLRLIYFSYDVKMKEKGDIPEGYSVSREKKERFSLILESASTNQTSMYLCASSLAGEWTEAFFGQGTRLTVV.

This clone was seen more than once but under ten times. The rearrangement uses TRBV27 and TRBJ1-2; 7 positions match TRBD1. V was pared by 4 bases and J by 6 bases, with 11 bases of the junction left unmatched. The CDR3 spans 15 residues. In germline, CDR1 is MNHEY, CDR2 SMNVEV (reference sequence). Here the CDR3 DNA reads TGTGCCAGCAGTTCAGGGACAGAGATCTATCATGGCTACACCTTC. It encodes CASSSGTEIYHGYTF.

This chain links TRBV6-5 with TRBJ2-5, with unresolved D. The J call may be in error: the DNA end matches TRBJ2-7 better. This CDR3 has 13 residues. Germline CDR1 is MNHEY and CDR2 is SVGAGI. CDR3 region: CASRELSSYEQYF. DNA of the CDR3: TGTGCCAGCAGGGAACTAAGCTCCTACGAGCAGTACTTC.

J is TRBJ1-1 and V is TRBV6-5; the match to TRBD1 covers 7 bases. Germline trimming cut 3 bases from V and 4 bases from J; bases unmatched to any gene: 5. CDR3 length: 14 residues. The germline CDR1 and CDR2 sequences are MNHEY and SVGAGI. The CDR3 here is CASSYTRTGTEAFF. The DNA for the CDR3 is TGTGCCAGCAGTTATACCCGGACAGGCACTGAAGCTTTCTTT.

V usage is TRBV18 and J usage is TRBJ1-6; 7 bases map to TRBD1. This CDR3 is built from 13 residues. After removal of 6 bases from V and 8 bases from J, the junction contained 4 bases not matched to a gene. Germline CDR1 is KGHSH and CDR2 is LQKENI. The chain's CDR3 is CASSDRIDSPLHF. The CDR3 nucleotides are TGTGCCAGCTCGGACAGGATTGATTCACCCCTCCACTTT.

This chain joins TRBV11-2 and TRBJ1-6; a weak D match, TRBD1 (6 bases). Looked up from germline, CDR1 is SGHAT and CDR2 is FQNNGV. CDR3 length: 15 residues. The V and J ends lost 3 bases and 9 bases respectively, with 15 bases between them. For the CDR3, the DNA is TGTGCCAGCAGCTTCGGAGGACAGAGTAGTTCACCCCTCCACTTT. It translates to CASSFGGQSSSPLHF.

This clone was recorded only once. The CDR3 loop is CSVTEQGAGPYEQYF. Written as DNA, the CDR3 is TGCAGCGTGACCGAACAGGGAGCCGGTCCCTACGAGCAGTACTTC. V gene TRBV29-1 combines with J gene TRBJ2-7; D is possibly TRBD1 (6 bases). CDR1 is SQVTM, CDR2 ANQGSEA, per germline. CDR3 size: 15 residues. Between the trimmed V and J ends, which lost 6 bases and 2 bases, there was a span of 20 bases.

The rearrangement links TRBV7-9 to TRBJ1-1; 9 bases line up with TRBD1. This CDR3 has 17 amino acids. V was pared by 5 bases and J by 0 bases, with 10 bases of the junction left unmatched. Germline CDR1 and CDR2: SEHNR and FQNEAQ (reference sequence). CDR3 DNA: TGTGCCAGCAGCACCGGGACAGGGAAGAGGGTGAACACTGAAGCTTTCTTT. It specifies CASSTGTGKRVNTEAFF.

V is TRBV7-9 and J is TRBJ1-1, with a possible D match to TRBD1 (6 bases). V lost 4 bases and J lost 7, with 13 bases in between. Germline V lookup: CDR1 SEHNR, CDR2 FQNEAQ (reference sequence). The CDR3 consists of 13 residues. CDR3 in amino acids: CASSSGGGIEAFF. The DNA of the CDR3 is TGTGCCAGCAGCTCGGGGGGGGGCATTGAAGCTTTCTTT.

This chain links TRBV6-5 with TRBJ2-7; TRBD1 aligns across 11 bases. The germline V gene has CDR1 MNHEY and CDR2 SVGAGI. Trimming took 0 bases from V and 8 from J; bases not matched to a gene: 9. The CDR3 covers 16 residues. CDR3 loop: CASSYSSQGTGGQQYF. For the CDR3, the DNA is TGTGCCAGCAGTTACTCGAGTCAAGGGACAGGGGGTCAGCAGTACTTC.

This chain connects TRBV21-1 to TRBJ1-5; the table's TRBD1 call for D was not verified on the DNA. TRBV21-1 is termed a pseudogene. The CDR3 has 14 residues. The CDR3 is CAKGEDRENQPQHF. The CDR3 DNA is TGTGCCAAGGGAGAGGACAGGGAAAATCAGCCCCAGCATTTT.

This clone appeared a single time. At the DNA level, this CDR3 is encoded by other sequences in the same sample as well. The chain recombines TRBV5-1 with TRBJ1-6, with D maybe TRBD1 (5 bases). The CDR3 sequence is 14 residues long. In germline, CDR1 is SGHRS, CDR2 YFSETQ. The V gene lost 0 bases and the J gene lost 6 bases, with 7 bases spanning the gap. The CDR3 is CASSLGQGNSPLHF. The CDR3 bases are TGCGCCAGCAGCTTGGGGCAGGGTAATTCACCCCTCCACTTT.